This T cell receptor beta chain appears in the sequencing data of a study of blood T cell repertoires in COVID-19 (dated by TCRdb to the early 2020s). For context, the study as a whole: Samples covering the acute and convalescent phases of COVID-19 were provided by collaborators in the United States, Italy and Spain. The prospective study material was composed of cDNA or gDNA derived from T cells, B-cell-depleted T cells, or PBMCs. The dataset comprised deeply sampled blood TCRbeta repertoires from subjects exposed to, actively infected with, or recovered from COVID-19. The repertoires were released in a freely available public database meant as a resource for research on the immune response to SARS-CoV-2. Samples were obtained from the ongoing ImmuneRACE study (first 160 participants) and from some 1,200 subjects provided by 6 global collaborators. Nearly every sample came with metadata listing a de-identified subject ID, COVID-19 status, age in years and sex. Where available, HLA class I and class II types were obtained from metadata supplied by the sample provider rather than from assay-based typing.

Germline trimming amounts to 0 bases on V and 9 bases on J, with 5 as the count of junction bases outside the gene matches. CDR1 and CDR2, per the germline V gene, are SGDLS and YYNGEE. The CDR3 sequence holds 14 residues, the cysteine and phenylalanine included. Of the read, only the CDR3 DNA is kept; its 42 bases are in frame from base 1. In the prospective study, participants were about 18 to 95 years old, resided in 25 or so geographic areas of the United States, and were enrolled through a virtual design. Cohort assignment in the prospective study relied on participant-reported clinical history from a screening survey and a study questionnaire. Recovered participants in ImmuneRACE Cohort 3 were defined as having two consecutive negative NP/OP PCR tests, clearance from a healthcare professional, or resolution of symptoms. Mobile phlebotomists in the prospective study collected whole blood, serum and a nasopharyngeal or oropharyngeal swab from every participant. Participants in the prospective study had the option to provide additional blood draws and questionnaires over a roughly 2-month period. Before DNA extraction, blood samples from the prospective study were shipped at room temperature or frozen.

As regards this clone: Its antigen is still unknown. Per-base qualities were not stored, and no clone one base away is much larger.

The immunoSEQ Assay, a bias-controlled multiplex PCR, was used to amplify TCRbeta CDR3 regions from genomic DNA. The original methods were these. Within the assay, amplification of reference gene primers was used to estimate how many nucleated cells each sample contained. Sequence reads were collapsed and filtered to measure the absolute abundance of every unique TCRbeta CDR3 rearrangement. For each sample, productive Simpson clonality was calculated as the square root of Simpson's diversity index across productive rearrangements. TCRdb retrieved this table from immuneACCESS and kept in-frame rearrangements only. Not all clones are present; in checked studies, unresolved V genes account for under half, and no reason is known for the remainder. That table supplies the V and J calls and clone size; D and trimming were determined from the DNA. Within this sample are some 500,000 clones, with 85% to 90% of them counted one time only. The top ten clones comprise 1.5% to 2% of the sample.

The paper as a whole reports these results and caveats: The quantity of clinical and demographic metadata differed by source and by participant and was supplied without curation.

Sequencing input: PBMCs or T cells enriched from blood (not recorded which). This sequence uses TRBV9 and TRBJ2-1; 8 bases in between match TRBD2. The sequence derives from a woman in her 40s who had recovered from COVID-19. The CDR3 region: CASSVAGGPGEQFF. The sequenced DNA is TGTGCCAGCAGCGTAGCGGGAGGGCCAGGTGAGCAGTTCTTC.